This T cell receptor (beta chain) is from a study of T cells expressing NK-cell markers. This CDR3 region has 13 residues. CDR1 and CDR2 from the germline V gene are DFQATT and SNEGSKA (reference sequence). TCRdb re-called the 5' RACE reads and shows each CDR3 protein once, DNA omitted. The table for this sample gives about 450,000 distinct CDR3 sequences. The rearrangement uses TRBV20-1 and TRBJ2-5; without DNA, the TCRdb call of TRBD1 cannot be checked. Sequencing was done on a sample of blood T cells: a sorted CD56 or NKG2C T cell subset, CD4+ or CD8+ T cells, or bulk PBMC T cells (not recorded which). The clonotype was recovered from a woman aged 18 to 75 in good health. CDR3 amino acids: CTLPAPGRETQYF.